The source of this T cell receptor beta chain is a study of cytomegalovirus exposure and HLA in healthy donors. Regarding this clone: What it recognizes is unknown.

This CDR3 has 15 residues. Trimming took 3 bases from V and 6 from J; bases not matched to a gene: 10. The germline V gene has CDR1 SEHNR and CDR2 FQNEAQ (reference sequence). Findings and limits, study-wide: For most TCR beta V segments, an earlier analysis put the productive rate at about 87% or about 30% of the time.

In the PCR, 60 Vbeta and 13 Jbeta primers were used. Produced via immunoSEQ multiplex PCR; TCRdb's table is partial and in-frame only. This repertoire includes over 110,000 clones. This receptor was taken from a male donor in good health and CMV-seronegative. The rearrangement uses TRBV7-9 and TRBJ1-2; 7 bases map to TRBD1. The source material was PBMCs. CDR3 nucleotides: TGTGCCAGCAGCTTTTCCGGCAGGGGGGACGATGGCTACACCTTC. It encodes CASSFSGRGDDGYTF.